What follows are 21 T cell receptor beta chains derived from one specimen sequenced in a study of T cell changes during pregnancy in multiple sclerosis. Generated by immunoSEQ multiplex PCR, the TCRdb table keeps only in-frame clones and is missing some. Seen here are about 38,000 clones, 75% to 95% observed once, and the top ten hold around 0.39%. Sample: CD4+ T cells from peripheral blood mononuclear cells, taken in the third trimester of pregnancy. The receptors were gathered from a female donor in good health, enrolled as a control in a pregnancy study.

V and J are TRBV15 and TRBJ2-3; 11 bases line up with TRBD2. This CDR3 is 17 amino acids long. Germline V lookup: CDR1 LNHNV, CDR2 YYDKDF (reference sequence). The ends lost 0 bases at V and 4 bases at J; junction bases unmatched: 6. The CDR3 sequence: CATSRDLTSGSADTQYF. CDR3 in DNA: TGTGCCACCAGCAGAGATCTAACTAGCGGGAGTGCAGATACGCAGTATTTT.

The chain couples TRBV7-9 to TRBJ2-5, with TRBD1 as a possible D gene (5 bases). From germline, CDR1 is SEHNR and CDR2 FQNEAQ (reference sequence). CDR3 size: 14 residues. V was clipped by 8 bases and J by 1 base, with 14 bases between them. Here the CDR3 DNA reads TGTGCCAGCCGTCCCACAGGCCCCCAAGAGACCCAGTACTTC. This sequence encodes CASRPTGPQETQYF. The full variable domain, in which reference TRBV7-9 and TRBJ2-5 provide the parts outside the CDR3, is DTGVSQNPRHKITKRGQNVTFRCDPISEHNRLYWYRQTLGQGPEFLTYFQNEAQLEKSRLLSDRFSAERPKGSFSTLEIQRTEQGDSAMYLCASRPTGPQETQYFGPGTRLLVL.

The chain recombines TRBV27 with TRBJ1-6; D not resolved. V was cut by 2 bases and J by 7 bases, with 6 bases left in between. CDR1 and CDR2 (germline): MNHEY, SMNVEV (reference sequence). There are 13 residues in the CDR3. The CDR3 region is CASSLTANSPLHF. CDR3 DNA: TGTGCCAGCAGTTTAACAGCCAATTCACCCCTCCACTTT.

This clone was detected once. This sequence joins TRBV30 and TRBJ1-1; D not certain. The CDR3 runs 13 residues. Trimming removed 0 bases at V and 2 bases at J, with 7 bases between. Germline V gives CDR1 GTSNPN, CDR2 SVGIG (reference sequence). For the CDR3, the DNA is TGTGCCTGGAGTGTCGGTGGTAACACTGAAGCTTTCTTT. It codes for CAWSVGGNTEAFF.

In this sample, this clone turned up a few times. The rearrangement uses TRBV11-1 and TRBJ2-1, with 7 bases aligning to TRBD2. After removal of 5 bases from V and 9 bases from J, the junction contained 13 bases not matched to a gene. The germline V gene encodes CDR1 SGHAT and CDR2 FQDESV (reference sequence). CDR3 length: 15 amino acids. The CDR3: CASSPRLAPQVEQFF. The CDR3 DNA sequence: TGTGCCAGCAGCCCTCGACTAGCTCCACAGGTTGAGCAGTTCTTC.

This clone was counted a single time. The chain uses TRBV10-3 and TRBJ2-5; tentatively, D is TRBD1 (6 bases). V was cut by 1 base and J by 1 base, with 7 bases left in between. The CDR3 contains 14 residues. Looked up from germline, CDR1 is ENHRY and CDR2 is SYGVKD. The CDR3 bases are TGTGCCATCAGTGAGTGGGACACCCAAGAGACCCAGTACTTC. It is translated as CAISEWDTQETQYF.

J is TRBJ1-6 and V is TRBV27; TRBD1 agrees at 9 bases. This CDR3 has 18 amino acids. The trim removed 6 bases at V and 0 bases at J, leaving 9 bases unmatched. From germline, CDR1 is MNHEY and CDR2 SMNVEV (reference sequence). In DNA form, the CDR3 reads TGTGCCAGCAGCTATCGGACAGGGGCGAGCTCCTATAATTCACCCCTCCACTTT. Translation gives CASSYRTGASSYNSPLHF.

The chain has TRBV6-1 and TRBJ2-7; D is ambiguous. The CDR3 has 15 residues. CDR1 is MNHNS, CDR2 SASEGT, per germline. V was shortened by 2 bases and J by 1 base, with 12 bases between the two germline ends. DNA of the CDR3: TGTGCCAGCAGTGAACAAGCAACCGCTTCCTACGAGCAGTACTTC. This sequence encodes CASSEQATASYEQYF.

The chain links TRBV13 to TRBJ1-2; tentative D call: TRBD1 (6 bases). V shed 3 bases and J shed 7 bases, with 12 bases lying between them. The CDR3 runs 13 residues. Germline lookup yields CDR1 PRHDT and CDR2 FYEKMQ (reference sequence). The CDR3 DNA reads as TGTGCCAGCAGCTTCACAGGGCGAGGTGGCTACACCTTC. Its protein is CASSFTGRGGYTF.

The chain couples TRBV12-5 to TRBJ2-7; possible D gene TRBD1, 5 bases. The CDR3 spans 12 residues. V gave up 5 bases and J gave up 2 bases, with 7 bases separating them. The germline CDR1 and CDR2 sequences are LGHNT and FRNRAP. CDR3 sequence (DNA): TGTGCTAGTGGTCCACAGGCCTACGAGCAGTACTTC. This sequence encodes CASGPQAYEQYF.

The chain joins TRBV7-9 to TRBJ2-1; D might be TRBD2 (6 bases). The CDR3 is 13 amino acids. Per the germline V gene, CDR1 is SEHNR and CDR2 is FQNEAQ (reference sequence). V was cut by 0 bases and J by 6 bases, with 6 bases left in between. CDR3 sequence reads: CASSLASGNEQFF. The DNA of the CDR3 is TGTGCCAGCAGCTTAGCTAGCGGCAATGAGCAGTTCTTC.

The rearrangement links TRBV10-1 to TRBJ1-4; the match to TRBD1 covers 7 bases. After removal of 7 bases from V and 1 base from J, the junction contained 12 bases not matched to a gene. Looked up from germline, CDR1 is WNHNN and CDR2 is SYGVQD (reference sequence). This CDR3 contains 17 residues. The CDR3 DNA follows: TGCGCCAGCATCCCCCGGGACAGAGCTAAAACTAATGAAAAACTGTTTTTT. As protein: CASIPRDRAKTNEKLFF.

The V gene is TRBV28, the J gene TRBJ2-1; 10 bases agree with TRBD2. J was trimmed by 3 bases and V by 5 bases; bases with no gene match: 7. The CDR3 has 16 residues. Germline-derived CDR1 and CDR2 are MDHEN and SYDVKM. For the CDR3, the DNA is TGTGCCAGCAGTCCATGGACTAGCGGAATCTACAATGAGCAGTTCTTC. Its translation: CASSPWTSGIYNEQFF.

This clone was detected only a few times. An end of the junction differs from the germline gene, which may be a read error. The chain joins TRBV7-8 to TRBJ2-1; 8 bases match TRBD1. Germline assignment: CDR1 SGHVS and CDR2 FQNEAQ. This CDR3 is built from 12 residues. The CDR3 region has the DNA TGTGCCAGCAGCCCCCGGGACAGGAACTGGGTCTTC. This codes for CASSPRDRNWVF.

The gene calls are TRBV5-1 and TRBJ1-1; D remains ambiguous. Germline V gene lookup returns CDR1 SGHRS and CDR2 YFSETQ. With 1 base removed from V and 1 base from J, the gap between germline ends came to 14 bases. This CDR3 is 16 amino acids long. The CDR3 spells CASSLIGPGGNTEAFF. CDR3 DNA sequence: TGCGCCAGCAGCTTGATAGGCCCCGGCGGGAACACTGAAGCTTTCTTT.

This sequence joins TRBV18 and TRBJ2-4; perhaps TRBD1 as D (6 bases). In germline, CDR1 is KGHSH, CDR2 LQKENI. The germline V and J ends were trimmed by 6 bases and 3 bases, with 12 bases remaining between them. The CDR3 covers 14 residues. The CDR3 DNA reads as TGTGCCAGCTCCCCCGAGGGGGTCAAAAACATTCAGTACTTC. Translated, it gives CASSPEGVKNIQYF.

The chain joins TRBV18 to TRBJ1-3; 7 positions match TRBD1. The CDR3 extends over 16 amino acids. V lost 4 bases, J lost 0 bases, and 6 bases stayed unmatched. Germline-derived CDR1 and CDR2 are KGHSH and LQKENI. This chain's CDR3 is CASSQLDRDSGNTIYF. In DNA, the CDR3 is TGTGCCAGCTCACAACTCGACAGGGACTCTGGAAACACCATATATTTT.

V usage is TRBV2 and J usage is TRBJ1-6; possibly TRBD1 for D (5 bases). CDR3 length: 15 residues. V lost 6 bases and J lost 7, with 16 bases in between. CDR1 and CDR2 (germline): SNHLY, FYNNEI. The CDR3 region has the DNA TGTGCCAGCAGAGACCCAGGGCTCGGGAATTCACCCCTCCACTTT. Residues: CASRDPGLGNSPLHF.

The chain joins TRBV4-1 to TRBJ2-3; TRBD2 matches 8 bases. Looked up from germline, CDR1 is MGHRA and CDR2 is YSYEKL. This CDR3 spans 15 amino acids. The V segment lost 0 bases and the J segment 8 bases; nucleotides outside the gene matches: 7. The CDR3 loop is CASSQEGRGGLTQYF. CDR3 sequence (DNA): TGCGCCAGCAGCCAAGAGGGTCGGGGGGGCCTTACGCAGTATTTT.

The chain carries TRBV7-2 and TRBJ2-5, with 9 bases matching TRBD2. The V gene's germline CDR1 is SGHTA and CDR2 FQGNSA. The trim removed 4 bases at V and 5 bases at J, leaving 11 bases unmatched. This CDR3 spans 16 amino acids. The CDR3 DNA follows: TGTGCCAGCAGCTCACGTGGAGCGGGAGGACGGGAGACCCAGTACTTC. This codes for CASSSRGAGGRETQYF.

This rearrangement joins TRBV6-5 to TRBJ2-2; the D gene is possibly TRBD1 (5 bases). This CDR3 has 13 residues. V dropped 4 bases and J dropped 4 bases, with 7 bases sitting between them. The germline gives CDR1 MNHEY, CDR2 SVGAGI. CDR3 nucleotides: TGTGCCAGCAGTTGGGGCGGCACCGGGGAGCTGTTTTTT. Its protein is CASSWGGTGELFF.